A selection of T cell receptor beta chains follows, all from one sample in a study of spatial heterogeneity in lung cancer. TCRdb re-derived calls from the 5' RACE reads in MiXCR, one entry per CDR3 protein. The sample yields 50,000 or so distinct CDR3 sequences, 7.6% seen once. The source was PBMCs, collected at surgery. The receptors originated from a female donor with early-stage non-small cell lung cancer. Each CDR3 is given with its conserved first and last residue. A D gene is named only where the DNA matches it firmly. A clone size is listed for some rows: how often the clone was seen (once, few, many), or a class if it is expanded.

d_call clone_size j_call v_call cdr3_nt cdr3_aa
. few TRBJ1-3 TRBV5-4 TGTGCCAGCAGCCGGGGAGGTCCCAGCTCTGGAAACACCATATATTTT CASSRGGPSSGNTIYF
. . TRBJ2-2 TRBV9 TGTGCCAGCAGCGGAGCGAGAGTAAGGGGGACATCCGCGGGGCTAAACACCGGGGAGCTGTTTTTT CASSGARVRGTSAGLNTGELFF
TRBD1 . TRBJ1-5 TRBV5-1 TGCGCCAGCAGCGAGGGACAGGGCACTCAGCCCCAGCATTTT CASSEGQGTQPQHF
. few TRBJ1-2 TRBV9 TGTGCCAGCAGCGTAGCGGGGGGTAACTATGGCTACACCTTC CASSVAGGNYGYTF
. many TRBJ2-7 TRBV27 TGTGCCAGCAGTCTTAAGGGGGGAGCCAGCCAGGTTGATGGGGGCCGCGGATACGAGCAGTACTTC CASSLKGGASQVDGGRGYEQYF
TRBD1 . TRBJ2-1 TRBV28 TGTGCCAGCAGTACAAACAGGGGGAATCGCGATGAGCAGTTCTTC CASSTNRGNRDEQFF
TRBD1 many TRBJ2-3 TRBV28 TGTGCCAGCAAAAAGACAGGGTGGACAGATACGCAGTATTTT CASKKTGWTDTQYF
TRBD2 . TRBJ2-6 TRBV19 TGTGCCACAGGAGGCGGGGGATCAGGGGGGGCCAACGTCCTGACTTTC CATGGGGSGGANVLTF
TRBD2 . TRBJ2-1 TRBV7-2 TGTGCCGGCAGCCAGATAGCGGGATCATACAATGAGCAGTTCTTC CAGSQIAGSYNEQFF
. . TRBJ2-1 TRBV29-1 TGCAGCGCAATAGGGGGGACAACCTACAATGAGCAGTTCTTC CSAIGGTTYNEQFF
TRBD1 many TRBJ2-1 TRBV7-2 TGTGCCAGCAGGGAAGCAGGGGGTTCATTAAATGAGCAGTTCTTC CASREAGGSLNEQFF
. . TRBJ2-6 TRBV27 TGTGCCAGCAGTTCTTTGGGGGCTGGGGCCAACGTCCTGACTTTC CASSSLGAGANVLTF
TRBD1 . TRBJ1-6 TRBV7-9 TGTGCCAGCAGCTTACGGACAGGGTTCTCACCCCTCCACTTT CASSLRTGFSPLHF
. . TRBJ2-3 TRBV19 TGTGCCAGTAGGGAGTTAAAGGTCTCGGATACGCAGTATTTT CASRELKVSDTQYF
. . TRBJ2-7 TRBV2 TGTGCCAGCAGTGAAGAGGAGGGATCCTACGAGCAGTACTTC CASSEEEGSYEQYF